These 13 T cell receptor beta chains share one sample of origin, sequenced in a study of early T cells in non-severe SARS-CoV-2 infection. In TCRdb, the 5' RACE reads were re-called with MiXCR into one record per CDR3 protein. Altogether 45,000 to 60,000 distinct CDR3 sequences are present, less than 9.5% being singletons, with the ten largest covering roughly 4%. The material was whole blood, obtained at baseline. The source of these receptors is an adult who was a healthcare worker with PCR-confirmed SARS-CoV-2 infection or an uninfected control (not recorded which).

The table lists this clonotype with a few counts. V is TRBV20-1 and J is TRBJ2-3, with a tentative D call TRBD2 (6 bases). Germline V gene lookup returns CDR1 DFQATT and CDR2 SNEGSKA (reference sequence). This CDR3 has 12 amino acids. The V end was cut by 3 bases, the J end by 3 bases, with 7 bases between. The CDR3 region has the DNA TGCAGTGCTAGCCGGGAGACAGATACGCAGTATTTT. This encodes CSASRETDTQYF.

This clonotype appeared a few times. This chain links TRBV7-9 with TRBJ2-2; D is perhaps TRBD1 (6 bases). The CDR3 has 13 amino acids. Germline V gene lookup returns CDR1 SEHNR and CDR2 FQNEAQ (reference sequence). Trimming took 5 bases from V and 6 from J, leaving 10 bases between them. This chain's CDR3 is CASSQQGPGELFF. The DNA of the CDR3 is TGTGCCAGCAGCCAACAGGGTCCCGGGGAGCTGTTTTTT.

The chain recombines TRBV12-3 or TRBV12-4 with TRBJ2-3; no clear D. CDR3 length: 14 amino acids. The V end was cut by 6 bases, the J end by 1 base, with 11 bases between. The chain's CDR3 is CASSLYQGTDTQYF. The CDR3 DNA is TGTGCCAGCAGCCTCTACCAGGGCACAGATACGCAGTATTTT.

This clonotype was seen repeatedly, ten times or more. The V call is TRBV11-2, the J call TRBJ2-2; maybe TRBD1 (5 bases). The CDR3 contains 16 residues. V lost 5 bases and J lost 6, with 19 bases in between. Germline CDR1 and CDR2: SGHAT and FQNNGV. CDR3 residues: CASSLPGRASAGELFF. CDR3 sequence (DNA): TGTGCCAGCAGCCTACCGGGCAGGGCGTCGGCCGGGGAGCTGTTTTTT.

This clonotype was found many times. The chain joins TRBV7-3 to TRBJ2-1; 7 bases are a match to TRBD1. Trimming at V came to 5 bases and at J to 1 base, leaving 5 bases not matched to a gene. Germline V gene lookup returns CDR1 SGHTA and CDR2 FQGTGA. CDR3 length: 15 residues. The CDR3: CASSQQQGSYNEQFF. CDR3 in DNA: TGTGCCAGCAGCCAACAACAGGGGTCCTACAATGAGCAGTTCTTC.

There are many counts of this clonotype. The rearrangement uses TRBV7-8 and TRBJ2-7, with TRBD2 as a possible D gene (5 bases). The germline V and J ends were trimmed by 6 bases and 3 bases, with 21 bases remaining between them. CDR3 length: 16 amino acids. In germline, CDR1 is SGHVS, CDR2 FQNEAQ. CDR3 nucleotide sequence: TGTGCCAGCAGTCCCCGCGGCGCAGGCGGACTCTACGAGCAGTACTTC. Its translation: CASSPRGAGGLYEQYF.

This clonotype was seen repeatedly, ten times or more. The chain couples TRBV29-1 to TRBJ2-1; 7 bases align to TRBD1. The CDR3 extends over 14 amino acids. V lost 4 bases, J lost 7 bases, and 10 bases stayed unmatched. Germline V lookup: CDR1 SQVTM, CDR2 ANQGSEA. This CDR3 is CSVARWGQTNEQFF. CDR3 nucleotide sequence: TGCAGCGTTGCTAGGTGGGGACAGACGAATGAGCAGTTCTTC.

This clonotype was detected ten times or more. The rearrangement uses TRBV12-3 or TRBV12-4 and TRBJ1-3; D not resolved. The CDR3 spans 15 residues. V lost 3 bases and J lost 0, with 9 bases in between. The CDR3 region has the DNA TGTGCCAGCAGTTTTTTTCTGGACTCTGGAAACACCATATATTTT. Amino acid sequence: CASSFFLDSGNTIYF.

This clonotype was seen repeatedly, ten times or more. This chain links TRBV5-5 with TRBJ2-7, with 8 positions matching TRBD1. The J segment lost 2 bases and the V segment lost 4 bases, leaving 8 bases of the junction unmatched. The CDR3 runs 15 residues. The V gene's germline CDR1 is SGHKS and CDR2 YYEKEE (reference sequence). Here the CDR3 reads CASSQDRGPTYEQYF. The DNA of the CDR3 is TGTGCCAGCAGCCAAGACAGGGGTCCGACCTACGAGCAGTACTTC. The full variable domain, rest sourced from reference TRBV5-5 and TRBJ2-7, is DAGVTQSPTHLIKTRGQQVTLRCSPISGHKSVSWYQQVLGQGPQFIFQYYEKEERGRGNFPDRFSARQFPNYSSELNVNALLLGDSALYLCASSQDRGPTYEQYFGPGTRLTVT.

This chain links TRBV15 with TRBJ1-5; D gene uncertain. CDR1 and CDR2 from the germline V gene are LNHNV and YYDKDF (reference sequence). The CDR3 sequence is 14 residues long. V lost 1 base and J 0 bases, leaving 4 bases between the germline ends. CDR3 loop: CATSRGNSNQPQHF. The CDR3, as DNA: TGTGCCACCAGCAGAGGGAATAGCAATCAGCCCCAGCATTTT. Combining the CDR3 with reference TRBV15 and TRBJ1-5 gives the whole variable domain DAMVIQNPRYQVTQFGKPVTLSCSQTLNHNVMYWYQQKSSQAPKLLFHYYDKDFNNEADTPDNFQSRRPNTSFCFLDIRSPGLGDTAMYLCATSRGNSNQPQHFGDGTRLSIL.

This clonotype appeared many times. The J gene is TRBJ1-5, the V gene TRBV27; D remains ambiguous. V dropped 5 bases and J dropped 2 bases, with 13 bases sitting between them. The germline V gene encodes CDR1 MNHEY and CDR2 SMNVEV (reference sequence). This CDR3 comprises 15 residues. The CDR3 reads CASSPRRGGNQPQHF. For the CDR3, the DNA is TGTGCCAGCAGTCCCCGTCGGGGTGGCAATCAGCCCCAGCATTTT.

This clonotype has just a few counts. This chain joins TRBV19 and TRBJ1-2; no definite D call. V was cut by 3 bases and J by 10 bases, with 9 bases left in between. From germline, CDR1 is LNHDA and CDR2 SQIVND (reference sequence). The CDR3 runs 11 residues. CDR3 nucleotides: TGTGCCAGTAGTATTAGCGGTGACTACACCTTC. It yields the protein CASSISGDYTF.

The rearrangement uses TRBV14 and TRBJ2-3, with a tentative D call TRBD1 (5 bases). The CDR3 length is 15 residues. The germline V gene has CDR1 SGHDN and CDR2 FVKESK. With 4 bases removed from V and 0 bases from J, the gap between germline ends came to 11 bases. The CDR3: CASSRLTESTDTQYF. The DNA for the CDR3 is TGTGCCAGCAGCCGACTGACAGAAAGCACAGATACGCAGTATTTT.